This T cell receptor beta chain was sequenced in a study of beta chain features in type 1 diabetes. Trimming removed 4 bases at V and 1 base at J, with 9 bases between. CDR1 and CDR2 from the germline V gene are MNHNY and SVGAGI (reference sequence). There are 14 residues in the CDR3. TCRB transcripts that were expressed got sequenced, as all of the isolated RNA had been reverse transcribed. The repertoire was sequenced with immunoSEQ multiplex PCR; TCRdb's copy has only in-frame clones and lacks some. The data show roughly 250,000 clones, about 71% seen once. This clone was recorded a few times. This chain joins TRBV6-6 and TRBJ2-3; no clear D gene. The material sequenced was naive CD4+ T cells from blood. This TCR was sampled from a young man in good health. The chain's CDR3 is CASSFSSGTDTQYF. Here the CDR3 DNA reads TGTGCCAGCAGTTTCTCCAGCGGCACAGATACGCAGTATTTT.